Following are 20 T cell receptor beta chains from one sample sequenced in a study of CD4 T cells in relation to SARS-CoV-2 and coronaviruses. TCRdb's copy holds only in-frame clones and misses some; the assay was immunoSEQ multiplex PCR. Of tens of thousands of clones listed, less than 75% are singletons. Before the COVID-19 pandemic, during about 2010-2018, CD4+ T cells were taken from unexposed donors. The cells were cultured for around ten days before CD4+ T cells were isolated. Their specific antigens are unknown. The source material was CD4+ T cells from PBMCs, cultured in vitro. These receptor sequences come from a human donor in good health.

The V gene is TRBV6-5, the J gene TRBJ1-2; D is unclear. Germline-derived CDR1 and CDR2 are MNHEY and SVGAGI. The CDR3 sequence is 13 residues long. The V end lost 7 bases, the J end lost 4 bases, and 13 bases lay between the germline ends. The CDR3 protein is CASTPDLRYGYTF. In DNA form, the CDR3 reads TGTGCCAGCACCCCGGATCTACGCTATGGCTACACCTTC.

The V gene is TRBV14, the J gene TRBJ2-2, with a possible D match to TRBD1 (8 bases). Trimming cost V 4 bases and J 5 bases, with 14 bases left between them. The V gene's germline CDR1 is SGHDN and CDR2 FVKESK. The CDR3 runs to 15 residues. The CDR3 reads CASSPGQGGTGELFF. CDR3 in DNA: TGTGCCAGCAGCCCAGGACAGGGAGGGACCGGGGAGCTGTTTTTT.

V usage is TRBV7-9 and J usage is TRBJ1-2; the D is unclear. V was trimmed by 7 bases and J by 10 bases, leaving 13 bases between them. CDR1 is SEHNR, CDR2 FQNEAQ, per germline (reference sequence). This CDR3 has 11 residues. CDR3: CASTPGVAYTF. Here the CDR3 DNA reads TGTGCCAGCACCCCCGGGGTAGCCTACACCTTC. Complete variable domain (other parts from reference TRBV7-9 and TRBJ1-2): DTGVSQNPRHKITKRGQNVTFRCDPISEHNRLYWYRQTLGQGPEFLTYFQNEAQLEKSRLLSDRFSAERPKGSFSTLEIQRTEQGDSAMYLCASTPGVAYTFGSGTRLTVV.

V usage is TRBV7-9 and J usage is TRBJ2-1, with 8 bases fitting TRBD1. Trimming cost V 2 bases and J 14 bases; bases outside gene matches: 5. The CDR3 spans 12 residues. Germline V gene lookup returns CDR1 SEHNR and CDR2 FQNEAQ (reference sequence). This CDR3 is CASSLHGTGEFF. The CDR3 DNA sequence: TGTGCCAGCAGCTTACACGGGACAGGAGAGTTCTTC.

The chain employs TRBV11-2 and TRBJ1-5; D ambiguous. Germline CDR1 reads SGHAT; CDR2 reads FQNNGV. Trimming took 2 bases from V and 6 from J, leaving 5 bases between them. The CDR3 contains 12 residues. Here the CDR3 DNA reads TGTGCCAGCAGCTTACTCGGTCAGCCCCAGCATTTT. Translating gives CASSLLGQPQHF.

The genes are TRBV9 and TRBJ2-2; D possibly corresponds to TRBD2 (6 bases). Trimming stripped 3 bases from V and 0 bases from J, with 15 bases between. Looked up from germline, CDR1 is SGDLS and CDR2 is YYNGEE. The CDR3 spans 17 residues. CDR3 in amino acids: CASSAPVGGANTGELFF. In DNA, the CDR3 is TGTGCCAGCAGCGCCCCAGTCGGGGGAGCGAACACCGGGGAGCTGTTTTTT.

This chain uses TRBV3-1 (or the pseudogene TRBV3-2) with TRBJ2-7; 8 nucleotides match TRBD2. The CDR3 covers 15 residues. CDR1 and CDR2 from the germline V gene are LGHDT and YNNKEL (reference sequence). V dropped 5 bases and J dropped 4; count of bases not matched to a gene: 10. The CDR3: CASSSQAGEPYEQYF. CDR3 coding DNA: TGTGCCAGCAGCTCGCAAGCGGGAGAACCTTACGAGCAGTACTTC.

V is TRBV18 and J is TRBJ2-5; 7 bases are a match to TRBD2. Germline trimming cut 3 bases from V and 5 bases from J; bases unmatched to any gene: 9. Germline values: CDR1 KGHSH, CDR2 LQKENI. CDR3 length: 15 amino acids. The CDR3 DNA reads TGTGCCAGCTCACCTATCAGCGCGGGAGAGGAGACCCAGTACTTC. Amino acid sequence: CASSPISAGEETQYF.

This clone showed up just a few times. The V and J genes are TRBV6-2 or TRBV6-3 and TRBJ2-7; the D gene could be TRBD1 or TRBD2 (6 bases each). The CDR3 spans 16 residues. CDR1 is MNHEY, CDR2 SVGEGT, per germline. Trimming cost V 2 bases and J 0 bases, with 14 bases left between them. CDR3 in amino acids: CASSYVMGGSSYEQYF. The CDR3 DNA is TGTGCCAGCAGTTACGTGATGGGGGGCAGCTCCTACGAGCAGTACTTC.

The table lists this clone with a few counts. The gene calls are TRBV29-1 and TRBJ1-1, with unresolved D. The CDR3 length is 14 residues. Looked up from germline, CDR1 is SQVTM and CDR2 is ANQGSEA. V was pared by 3 bases and J by 0 bases, with 11 bases between. CDR3 sequence reads: CSVDLLGLNTEAFF. CDR3 coding DNA: TGCAGCGTTGATTTATTGGGCTTGAACACTGAAGCTTTCTTT.

This clone occurred a few times. The chain uses TRBV19 and TRBJ1-5, with D possibly matching TRBD1 (6 bases). From germline, CDR1 is LNHDA and CDR2 SQIVND (reference sequence). Trimming cost V 8 bases and J 7 bases, with 21 bases left between them. There are 15 residues in the CDR3. The CDR3 DNA is TGTGCCAGTTCTACGACAGGTGGCTTAGGGCAGCCCCAGCATTTT. It yields the protein CASSTTGGLGQPQHF.

The sample holds a few counts of this clone. V is TRBV7-6 and J is TRBJ2-2, with D uncertain. The length of the CDR3 is 16 residues. Trimming took 0 bases from V and 4 from J, leaving 12 bases between them. CDR1 and CDR2 (germline): SGHVS, FNYEAQ. The CDR3 loop reads CASSLALSETTGELFF. CDR3 bases: TGTGCCAGCAGCTTAGCGCTGTCAGAAACCACCGGGGAGCTGTTTTTT.

This clone was counted a few times. The chain employs TRBV11-2 and TRBJ1-6, with 9 bases lining up with TRBD1. Looked up from germline, CDR1 is SGHAT and CDR2 is FQNNGV. J lost 6 bases, V lost 1 base, and 1 base had no gene match. CDR3 size: 15 residues. The CDR3 protein is CASSLGDRVNSPLHF. CDR3 DNA sequence: TGTGCCAGCAGCTTAGGGGACAGGGTTAATTCACCCCTCCACTTT.

In DNA, the CDR3 is TGTGCCAGCAGCCAAAATGTTCAGGGTTTTCAGCCCCAGCATTTT. Amino acid sequence: CASSQNVQGFQPQHF. The chain recombines TRBV16 with TRBJ1-5; D is possibly TRBD1 (5 bases). The CDR3 is 15 residues long. Per germline, CDR1 KGHSY and CDR2 FQNENV. Trimming shortened V by 2 bases and J by 6 bases, and 14 bases separated the two germline ends.

V is TRBV3-1 (or the pseudogene TRBV3-2) and J is TRBJ2-3, with 12 nucleotides matching TRBD2. Trimming took 0 bases from V and 4 from J; bases not matched to a gene: 2. CDR3 size: 16 residues. Germline CDR1 LGHDT, CDR2 YNNKEL (reference sequence). CDR3 bases: TGTGCCAGCAGCCAAGAAAGACTAGCGGGGGCAGATACGCAGTATTTT. Translation: CASSQERLAGADTQYF.

The V and J genes are TRBV7-4 and TRBJ1-1; D is undetermined. This CDR3 contains 14 residues. The V and J ends lost 4 bases and 10 bases respectively, with 19 bases between them. Per the germline V gene, CDR1 is SGHVT and CDR2 is SQSDAQ. CDR3 region: CASSCRTGQLTAFF. For the CDR3, the DNA is TGTGCCAGCAGCTGCCGGACCGGGCAACTGACAGCTTTCTTT.

The sample holds one count of this clone. The chain couples TRBV10-3 to TRBJ2-7; the match to TRBD1 covers 8 bases. The trim removed 11 bases at V and 9 bases at J, leaving 9 bases unmatched. The V gene's germline CDR1 is ENHRY and CDR2 SYGVKD. The CDR3 sequence is 11 residues long. The CDR3 nucleotides are TGTGCCGTGCAGGGGGCAGAGGGGCAGTACTTC. It is translated as CAVQGAEGQYF.

The chain links TRBV7-2 to TRBJ1-6; the match to TRBD1 covers 8 bases. This CDR3 is built from 16 residues. The V and J ends lost 1 base and 10 bases, in that order; junction bases with no gene match: 9. Germline V lookup: CDR1 SGHTA, CDR2 FQGNSA. The CDR3 sequence: CASSLGQGAVRSPLHF. CDR3 sequence (DNA): TGTGCCAGCAGCTTAGGCCAGGGGGCGGTGAGATCACCCCTCCACTTT. Full variable domain (outside the CDR3, taken from reference TRBV7-2 and TRBJ1-6): GAGVSQSPSNKVTEKGKDVELRCDPISGHTALYWYRQSLGQGLEFLIYFQGNSAPDKSGLPSDRFSAERTGGSVSTLTIQRTQQEDSAVYLCASSLGQGAVRSPLHFGNGTRLTVT.

The chain is built from TRBV5-1 and TRBJ2-5; 10 positions agree with TRBD1. J lost 2 bases, V lost 3 bases, and 4 bases had no gene match. The CDR3 length is 15 residues. Germline V gene data show CDR1 as SGHRS and CDR2 as YFSETQ. The CDR3 region has the DNA TGCGCCAGCAGCTCGGGACAGGGGATGCAAGAGACCCAGTACTTC. Amino acid sequence: CASSSGQGMQETQYF.

This sequence joins TRBV3-1 (or the pseudogene TRBV3-2) and TRBJ2-1; no firm D call. Germline CDR1 LGHDT, CDR2 YNNKEL (reference sequence). The CDR3 has 13 residues. The ends were cut back, 1 base at V and 7 bases at J, with 8 bases in the middle. This CDR3 reads CASSQVVGNEQFF. Here the CDR3 DNA reads TGTGCCAGCAGCCAAGTTGTGGGGAATGAGCAGTTCTTC.